The 21 T cell receptor beta chains reported below all come from one sample, sequenced in a study of shared clonotypes between healthy human individuals. Assay: immunoSEQ multiplex PCR; the TCRdb copy retains only in-frame clones and omits some. The sample lists over 1.4 million clones; roughly 95% were seen once. Sequencing used naive CD4+ T cells sorted from blood. The sample's subset: CD45RA+ positively selected. These receptors all come from a young man in good health.

V gene TRBV5-1 combines with J gene TRBJ2-7, with 9 bases identical to TRBD2. Trimming at V came to 4 bases and at J to 7 bases, leaving 6 bases not matched to a gene. CDR1 is SGHRS and CDR2 is YFSETQ in the germline V gene. The CDR3 contains 13 residues. CDR3 loop: CASSRGLAREQYF. CDR3 nucleotide sequence: TGCGCCAGCAGCCGCGGACTAGCGAGGGAGCAGTACTTC.

V and J are TRBV5-4 and TRBJ2-5; 7 positions agree with TRBD1. This CDR3 is 16 amino acids long. Germline V CDR1 and CDR2: SGHNT, YYREEE (reference sequence). Germline trimming cut 0 bases from V and 3 bases from J; bases unmatched to any gene: 8. As DNA, the CDR3 is TGTGCCAGCAGCTTGGGCCCGATACAGGGGAAAGAGACCCAGTACTTC. This codes for CASSLGPIQGKETQYF. The full variable domain, completed using reference TRBV5-4 and TRBJ2-5, is ETGVTQSPTHLIKTRGQQVTLRCSSQSGHNTVSWYQQALGQGPQFIFQYYREEENGRGNFPPRFSGLQFPNYSSELNVNALELDDSALYLCASSLGPIQGKETQYFGPGTRLLVL.

This clone has a handful of counts. Other DNA variants within this sample encode the same CDR3. This sequence joins TRBV30 and TRBJ2-7; D is unresolved. The CDR3 runs to 11 residues. V lost 0 bases and J 4 bases, leaving 4 bases between the germline ends. Per the germline V gene, CDR1 is GTSNPN and CDR2 is SVGIG (reference sequence). CDR3 in amino acids: CAWSVLYEQYF. The CDR3 nucleotides read TGTGCCTGGAGTGTACTGTACGAGCAGTACTTC. Full variable domain (outside the CDR3, taken from reference TRBV30 and TRBJ2-7): SQTIHQWPATLVQPVGSPLSLECTVEGTSNPNLYWYRQAAGRGLQLLFYSVGIGQISSEVPQNLSASRPQDRQFILSSKKLLLSDSGFYLCAWSVLYEQYFGPGTRLTVT.

V and J are TRBV27 and TRBJ1-1; D unclear. CDR1 and CDR2 from the germline V gene are MNHEY and SMNVEV (reference sequence). Trimming removed 6 bases from V and 1 base from J, with 9 bases in between. CDR3 size: 13 residues. Written as DNA, the CDR3 is TGTGCCAGCAGCCCTGCTGGGAACACTGAAGCTTTCTTT. Translation gives CASSPAGNTEAFF.

The V and J genes are TRBV5-6 and TRBJ2-2; possibly TRBD1 for D (5 bases). Germline values: CDR1 SGHDT, CDR2 YYEEEE. The V end was cut by 2 bases, the J end by 6 bases, with 14 bases between. This CDR3 contains 15 residues. The CDR3 is CASSFSRVYSGELFF. For the CDR3, the DNA is TGTGCCAGCAGCTTCTCCAGGGTATACTCCGGGGAGCTGTTTTTT.

Concerning this clone itself: Other DNA variants within this sample encode the same CDR3. The chain joins TRBV19 to TRBJ2-7, with 8 bases lining up with TRBD1. V lost 5 bases to trimming and J lost 3 bases; unmatched junction nucleotides: 0. Germline V gives CDR1 LNHDA, CDR2 SQIVND (reference sequence). This CDR3 has 12 residues. The CDR3 protein is CASSDRGYEQYF. The CDR3 DNA reads as TGTGCCAGTAGTGACAGGGGCTACGAGCAGTACTTC.

This sequence joins TRBV29-1 and TRBJ1-4; D uncertain. The CDR3 has 11 amino acids. Germline lookup yields CDR1 SQVTM and CDR2 ANQGSEA. V dropped 4 bases and J dropped 8 bases, with 8 bases sitting between them. CDR3 bases: TGCAGCGTTGCTCCCACGGAAAAACTGTTTTTT. Amino acids: CSVAPTEKLFF.

The chain carries TRBV28 and TRBJ2-5; TRBD1 matches at 8 bases. This CDR3 is built from 16 residues. V lost 5 bases, J lost 4 bases, and 12 bases stayed unmatched. Per the germline V gene, CDR1 is MDHEN and CDR2 is SYDVKM. The CDR3 spells CASSGQGRDWIETQYF. The CDR3 DNA follows: TGTGCCAGCAGTGGACAGGGCCGGGATTGGATAGAGACCCAGTACTTC.

Note on this clone: This CDR3 is also generated by other DNA sequences in the sample. The V and J genes are TRBV6-5 and TRBJ2-3; D is undetermined. The CDR3 totals 14 residues. Between the trimmed V and J ends, which lost 0 bases and 2 bases, there was a span of 6 bases. In germline, CDR1 is MNHEY, CDR2 SVGAGI. The CDR3 loop is CASSYSRVTDTQYF. The CDR3 coding sequence is TGTGCCAGCAGTTACTCTCGTGTCACAGATACGCAGTATTTT.

In DNA form, the CDR3 reads TGTGCCATCAGTGAGTCTACTGACACTGAAGCTTTCTTT. It specifies CAISESTDTEAFF. The V call is TRBV10-3, the J call TRBJ1-1; D not certain. This CDR3 comprises 13 residues. V was trimmed by 0 bases and J by 3 bases, leaving 5 bases between them. Germline values: CDR1 ENHRY, CDR2 SYGVKD.

This chain links TRBV9 with TRBJ1-4; D possibly corresponds to TRBD1 (6 bases). V shed 4 bases and J shed 7 bases, with 17 bases lying between them. The CDR3 is 15 residues long. Germline CDR1 reads SGDLS; CDR2 reads YYNGEE. CDR3 in amino acids: CASSPRGRGPEKLFF. DNA for the CDR3: TGTGCCAGCAGCCCCAGGGGTCGGGGGCCTGAAAAACTGTTTTTT.

This clone has a single count. The V gene is TRBV7-6, the J gene TRBJ2-1; D may be TRBD2 (5 bases). This CDR3 contains 15 residues. Germline V gene lookup returns CDR1 SGHVS and CDR2 FNYEAQ. V gave up 1 base and J gave up 3 bases, with 10 bases separating them. The CDR3 DNA is TGTGCCAGCAGCTTAGGGTCCGGGGTCTACAATGAGCAGTTCTTC. This codes for CASSLGSGVYNEQFF.

The rearrangement links TRBV5-6 to TRBJ2-7; TRBD2 agrees at 7 bases. Looked up from germline, CDR1 is SGHDT and CDR2 is YYEEEE. CDR3 size: 12 residues. Trimming took 6 bases from V and 4 from J; bases not matched to a gene: 4. CDR3 coding DNA: TGTGCCAGCACCACAGCGGGATACGAGCAGTACTTC. This sequence encodes CASTTAGYEQYF.

CDR3 bases: TGTGCCAGCAGCTCATTATCGCTCAGGGGAGGCCCCACCGGGGAGCTGTTTTTT. Encoded protein: CASSSLSLRGGPTGELFF. The chain employs TRBV11-2 and TRBJ2-2, with D perhaps assigned TRBD1 or TRBD2 (6 bases each). The length of the CDR3 is 18 residues. V was cut by 4 bases and J by 4 bases, with 22 bases left in between. Germline loops: CDR1 SGHAT, CDR2 FQNNGV.

The chain has TRBV5-4 and TRBJ2-5; 9 bases agree with TRBD1. Germline CDR1 SGHNT, CDR2 YYREEE (reference sequence). The CDR3 consists of 15 residues. V gave up 3 bases and J gave up 3 bases; unmatched junction bases: 6. CDR3 DNA sequence: TGTGCCAGCAGCTACCGACAGGGGGGTGAAGAGACCCAGTACTTC. Translation gives CASSYRQGGEETQYF.

With regard to this clone: This sample also contains other DNA sequences that code for the same CDR3. The V gene is TRBV4-1, the J gene TRBJ2-4; 15 nucleotides align to TRBD2. J gave up 0 bases and V 4 bases, and 4 bases lay outside the gene matches. The germline gives CDR1 MGHRA, CDR2 YSYEKL. The CDR3 extends over 18 amino acids. CDR3 bases: TGCGCCAGCAGCCCGGGACTAGCGGGAGGCCTAGCCAAAAACATTCAGTACTTC. Residues: CASSPGLAGGLAKNIQYF.

The chain employs TRBV28 and TRBJ1-5; 12 positions agree with TRBD1. CDR1 is MDHEN and CDR2 is SYDVKM in the germline V gene. The CDR3 has 18 amino acids. V trimming: 6 bases; J trimming: 6 bases; junction bases outside the gene matches: 15. The CDR3 nucleotides read TGTGCCAGCAGGACCGGGACAGGGGGCGTTTATGTTCGTCAGCCCCAGCATTTT. Translating it yields CASRTGTGGVYVRQPQHF. Full variable domain (missing parts from reference TRBV28 and TRBJ1-5): DVKVTQSSRYLVKRTGEKVFLECVQDMDHENMFWYRQDPGLGLRLIYFSYDVKMKEKGDIPEGYSVSREKKERFSLILESASTNQTSMYLCASRTGTGGVYVRQPQHFGDGTRLSIL.

This chain links TRBV6-5 with TRBJ2-7; 13 bases agree with TRBD2. The V gene end was trimmed by 9 bases and the J gene end by 6 bases; junction bases not matched to a gene: 2. Germline lookup yields CDR1 MNHEY and CDR2 SVGAGI. The CDR3 runs to 12 residues. The CDR3 bases are TGTGCCAGGGGACTAGCGGGAAGCGAGCAGTACTTC. It translates to CARGLAGSEQYF.

The rearrangement uses TRBV28 and TRBJ1-2; D remains unclear. CDR1 and CDR2 (germline): MDHEN, SYDVKM. The CDR3 is made up of 16 amino acids. V dropped 5 bases and J dropped 4 bases, with 20 bases sitting between them. This CDR3 is CASSNGGTSVVYGYTF. As DNA, the CDR3 is TGTGCCAGCAGTAACGGCGGTACATCGGTGGTCTATGGCTACACCTTC.

This chain connects TRBV15 to TRBJ2-3; D might be TRBD2 (6 bases). Germline V CDR1 and CDR2: LNHNV, YYDKDF (reference sequence). The germline V and J ends were trimmed by 3 bases and 4 bases, with 11 bases remaining between them. The CDR3 is 14 amino acids. This CDR3 is CATSSGGLPDTQYF. CDR3 sequence (DNA): TGTGCCACCAGCAGCGGGGGTTTGCCAGATACGCAGTATTTT.

V usage is TRBV27 and J usage is TRBJ2-1; no firm D call. This CDR3 region has 11 residues. V lost 3 bases and J 15 bases, leaving 12 bases between the germline ends. From germline, CDR1 is MNHEY and CDR2 SMNVEV (reference sequence). The DNA for the CDR3 is TGTGCCAGCAGTTTTTCGGGTAGGCCGTTCTTC. Amino acids: CASSFSGRPFF.